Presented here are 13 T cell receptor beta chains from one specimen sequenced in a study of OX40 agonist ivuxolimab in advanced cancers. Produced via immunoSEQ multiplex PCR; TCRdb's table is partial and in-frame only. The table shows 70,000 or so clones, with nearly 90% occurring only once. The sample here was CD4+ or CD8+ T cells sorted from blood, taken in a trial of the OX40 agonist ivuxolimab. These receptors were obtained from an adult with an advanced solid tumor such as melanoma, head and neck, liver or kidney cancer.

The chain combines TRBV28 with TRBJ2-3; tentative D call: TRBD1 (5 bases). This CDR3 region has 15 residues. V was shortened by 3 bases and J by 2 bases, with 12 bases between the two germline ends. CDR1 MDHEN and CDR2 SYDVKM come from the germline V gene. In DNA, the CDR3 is TGTGCCAGCAGTTTTTGGGGCAGGAACACAGATACGCAGTATTTT. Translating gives CASSFWGRNTDTQYF.

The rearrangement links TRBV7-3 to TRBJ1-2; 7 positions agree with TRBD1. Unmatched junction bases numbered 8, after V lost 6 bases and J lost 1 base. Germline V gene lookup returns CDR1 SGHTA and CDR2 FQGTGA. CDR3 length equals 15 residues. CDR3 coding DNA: TGTGCCAGCAGTAATCCGGGACAGAGTAACTATGGCTACACCTTC. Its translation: CASSNPGQSNYGYTF.

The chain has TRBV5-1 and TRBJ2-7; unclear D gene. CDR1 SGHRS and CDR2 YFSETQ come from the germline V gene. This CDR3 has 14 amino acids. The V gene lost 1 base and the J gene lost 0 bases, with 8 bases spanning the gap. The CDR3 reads CASSLNPASYEQYF. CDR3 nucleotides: TGCGCCAGCAGCTTGAACCCAGCCTCCTACGAGCAGTACTTC.

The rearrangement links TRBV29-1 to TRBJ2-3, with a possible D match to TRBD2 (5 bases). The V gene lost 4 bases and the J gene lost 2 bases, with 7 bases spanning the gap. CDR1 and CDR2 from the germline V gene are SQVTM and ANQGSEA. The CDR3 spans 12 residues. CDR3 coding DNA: TGCAGCGTTGTGAGGGCCACAGATACGCAGTATTTT. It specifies CSVVRATDTQYF.

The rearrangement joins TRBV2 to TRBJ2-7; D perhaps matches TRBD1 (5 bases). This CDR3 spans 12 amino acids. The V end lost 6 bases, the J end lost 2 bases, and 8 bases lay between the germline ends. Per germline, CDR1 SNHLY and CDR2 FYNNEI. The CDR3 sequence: CASSLQAYEQYF. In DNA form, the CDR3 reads TGTGCCAGCAGCTTACAGGCCTACGAGCAGTACTTC.

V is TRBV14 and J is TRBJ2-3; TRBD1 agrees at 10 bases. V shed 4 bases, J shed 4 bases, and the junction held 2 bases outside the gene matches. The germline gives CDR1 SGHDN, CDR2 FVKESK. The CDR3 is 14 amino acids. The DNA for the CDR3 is TGTGCCAGCAGCCGGGACAGGGGAGCAGATACGCAGTATTTT. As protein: CASSRDRGADTQYF.

Written as DNA, the CDR3 is TGTGCCAGCAGCTTGGCCCGGAGGGAGGCAGATACGCAGTATTTT. It translates to CASSLARREADTQYF. The V call is TRBV5-4, the J call TRBJ2-3; D is perhaps TRBD2 (6 bases). The CDR3 is 15 amino acids. Germline CDR1 SGHNT, CDR2 YYREEE (reference sequence). The germline V and J ends were trimmed by 0 bases and 4 bases, with 12 bases remaining between them.

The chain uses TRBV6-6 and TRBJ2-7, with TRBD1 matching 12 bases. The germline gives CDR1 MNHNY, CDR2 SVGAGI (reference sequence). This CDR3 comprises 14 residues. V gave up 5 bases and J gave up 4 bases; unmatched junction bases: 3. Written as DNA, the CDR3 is TGTGCCAGCAGTCTGGGACAGGGGGCTTACGAGCAGTACTTC. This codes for CASSLGQGAYEQYF.

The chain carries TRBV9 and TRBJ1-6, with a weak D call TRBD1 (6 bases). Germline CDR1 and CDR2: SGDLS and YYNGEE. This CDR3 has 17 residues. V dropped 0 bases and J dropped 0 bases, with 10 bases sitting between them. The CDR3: CASSVAGESSYNSPLHF. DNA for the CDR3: TGTGCCAGCAGCGTAGCAGGGGAGAGCTCCTATAATTCACCCCTCCACTTT.

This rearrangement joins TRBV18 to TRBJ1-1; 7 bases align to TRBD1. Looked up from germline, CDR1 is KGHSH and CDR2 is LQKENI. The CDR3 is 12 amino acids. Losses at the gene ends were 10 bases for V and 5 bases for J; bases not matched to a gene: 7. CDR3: CATGQAGTEAFF. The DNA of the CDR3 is TGTGCCACCGGACAGGCCGGAACTGAAGCTTTCTTT.

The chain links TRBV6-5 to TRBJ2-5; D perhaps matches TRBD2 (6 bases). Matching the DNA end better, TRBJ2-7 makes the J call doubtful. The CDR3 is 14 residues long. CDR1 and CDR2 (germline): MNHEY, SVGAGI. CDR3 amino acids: CASSRDWSSYEQYF. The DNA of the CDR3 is TGTGCCAGCAGTCGGGACTGGAGCTCCTACGAGCAGTACTTC.

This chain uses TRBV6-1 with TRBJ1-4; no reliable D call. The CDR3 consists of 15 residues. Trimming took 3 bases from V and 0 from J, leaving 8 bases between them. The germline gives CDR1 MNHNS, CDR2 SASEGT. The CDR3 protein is CASSDRGATNEKLFF. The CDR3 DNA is TGTGCCAGCAGTGACAGAGGAGCAACTAATGAAAAACTGTTTTTT.

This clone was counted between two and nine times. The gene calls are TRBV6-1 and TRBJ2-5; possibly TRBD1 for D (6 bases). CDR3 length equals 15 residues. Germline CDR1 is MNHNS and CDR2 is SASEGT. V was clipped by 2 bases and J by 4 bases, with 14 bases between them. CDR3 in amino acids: CASSEQPGAGETQYF. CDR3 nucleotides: TGTGCCAGCAGTGAACAACCAGGGGCCGGAGAGACCCAGTACTTC.